This paragraph covers one T cell receptor (beta chain) sequence. As yet, its antigen is unknown. For the second PCR, which ran for about 6 to 11 cycles, a sample-barcoded 5' primer and a J-beta primer mix were used. Each CDR3 protein gets one entry after TCRdb re-called the 5' RACE reads with MiXCR. This sample has 750,000 or so distinct CDR3 sequences, with 20% to 25% found just once. This specimen comes from a study of blood T cells in healthy people across ages. Study-wide results and limits: Estimated diversity, derived from one million T cells, was regarded as an underestimate.

The CDR3 runs to 17 residues. V dropped 3 bases and J dropped 1 base, with 19 bases sitting between them. CDR1 and CDR2 from the germline V gene are SGDLS and YYNGEE. Another study also made use of these data, one on T cells of mothers and their children.

This chain uses TRBV9 with TRBJ1-2; D is unclear. Specimen: blood. The TCR sequence derives from a boy between 10 and 17 years old in good health. The CDR3 sequence is CASSDPATLTFNYGYTF. The CDR3 region has the DNA TGTGCCAGCAGCGACCCAGCGACACTCACCTTTAACTATGGCTACACCTTC.